One sample yielded the 23 T cell receptor beta chains listed below, sequenced in a study of shared clonotypes between healthy human individuals. Sequencing used immunoSEQ multiplex PCR; TCRdb keeps in-frame clones, though not all of them. The sample carries around 1.9 million clones, over 85% recorded once. Terminally differentiated effector memory CD45RA+ cells were excluded from the naive CD8 cells, which were CD45RO-negative and positively selected for CCR7. The specimen was naive CD8+ T cells from PBMCs. All receptors derive from a man in his late teens or twenties in good health. Some clones in this sample may be carry-over from other donors' samples.

This sequence joins TRBV9 and TRBJ1-1, with D unclear. CDR1 SGDLS and CDR2 YYNGEE come from the germline V gene. The V gene lost 4 bases and the J gene lost 0 bases, with 16 bases spanning the gap. The length of the CDR3 is 16 residues. DNA for the CDR3: TGTGCCAGCAGCCCCCCAGGCGGGGTTATGAACACTGAAGCTTTCTTT. Its translation: CASSPPGGVMNTEAFF.

The rearrangement joins TRBV7-9 to TRBJ1-2, with 9 bases identical to TRBD1. V shed 4 bases and J 7 bases; nucleotides not matched to a gene: 10. The CDR3 length is 15 residues. Per the germline V gene, CDR1 is SEHNR and CDR2 is FQNEAQ (reference sequence). CDR3 sequence reads: CASSYMGQGVFGYTF. CDR3 nucleotide sequence: TGTGCCAGCAGCTACATGGGACAGGGCGTTTTTGGCTACACCTTC.

This clone was counted only a few times. The V gene is TRBV11-2, the J gene TRBJ1-1; no reliable D call. The CDR3 consists of 12 residues. Germline CDR1 is SGHAT and CDR2 is FQNNGV. Between the trimmed V and J ends, which lost 2 bases and 4 bases, there was a span of 5 bases. The CDR3 is CASSLRGTEAFF. As DNA, the CDR3 is TGTGCCAGCAGCTTAAGAGGCACTGAAGCTTTCTTT.

V usage is TRBV19 and J usage is TRBJ2-7; TRBD1 is a possible D gene (5 bases). CDR1 and CDR2 from the germline V gene are LNHDA and SQIVND (reference sequence). The CDR3 consists of 12 residues. V lost 10 bases and J lost 5, with 15 bases in between. The CDR3 is CATAAGMDEQYF. In DNA, the CDR3 is TGTGCCACCGCGGCAGGGATGGACGAGCAGTACTTC. Drawing the rest from reference TRBV19 and TRBJ2-7, the complete variable domain is DGGITQSPKYLFRKEGQNVTLSCEQNLNHDAMYWYRQDPGQGLRLIYYSQIVNDFQKGDIAEGYSVSREKKESFPLTVTSAQKNPTAFYLCATAAGMDEQYFGPGTRLTVT.

The chain joins TRBV5-1 to TRBJ1-2; D is possibly TRBD1 (5 bases). Deletions cut 4 bases from V and 4 bases from J, with 11 bases between. This CDR3 is built from 13 residues. Germline CDR1 SGHRS, CDR2 YFSETQ. The CDR3 DNA reads TGCGCCAGCAGCCCCGGGACCTCCTATGGCTACACCTTC. It codes for CASSPGTSYGYTF.

V and J are TRBV5-1 and TRBJ2-7; unclear D gene. Trimming took off 0 bases at V and 2 bases at J, with 15 bases between the two ends. Germline CDR1 is SGHRS and CDR2 is YFSETQ. CDR3 length: 16 residues. In nucleotides, the CDR3 is TGCGCCAGCAGCTTGGGTGGCTGGGCAAGCACCTACGAGCAGTACTTC. Translation: CASSLGGWASTYEQYF.

V usage is TRBV14 and J usage is TRBJ2-1; D gene uncertain. Germline V gene sequence: CDR1 SGHDN, CDR2 FVKESK. This CDR3 has 11 residues. The ends were cut back, 2 bases at V and 10 bases at J, with 6 bases in the middle. The CDR3: CASSQWAEQFF. In DNA, the CDR3 is TGTGCCAGCAGCCAATGGGCGGAGCAGTTCTTC.

This chain joins TRBV11-3 and TRBJ2-1; 8 bases are shared with TRBD1. This CDR3 contains 16 residues. V dropped 5 bases and J dropped 0; count of bases not matched to a gene: 6. Germline lookup yields CDR1 SGHNT and CDR2 YENEEA. In DNA form, the CDR3 reads TGTGCCAGCAGCCCACGGACAGGGAACTCCTACAATGAGCAGTTCTTC. Residues: CASSPRTGNSYNEQFF. The variable domain in full, with the rest retrieved from reference TRBV11-3 and TRBJ2-1, is EAGVVQSPRYKIIEKKQPVAFWCNPISGHNTLYWYLQNLGQGPELLIRYENEEAVDDSQLPKDRFSAERLKGVDSTLKIQPAELGDSAVYLCASSPRTGNSYNEQFFGPGTRLTVL.

The rearrangement joins TRBV7-6 to TRBJ2-1, with 10 bases identical to TRBD2. This CDR3 comprises 16 residues. CDR1 and CDR2 from the germline V gene are SGHVS and FNYEAQ. Trimming removed 5 bases from V and 2 bases from J; junction bases left unmatched: 6. CDR3 coding DNA: TGTGCCAGCAGCGCCGGACTAGCGGTTCCCTACAATGAGCAGTTCTTC. Protein sequence: CASSAGLAVPYNEQFF.

This chain uses TRBV2 with TRBJ2-5; perhaps TRBD1 as D (9 bases). Trimming removed 6 bases from V and 2 bases from J, with 19 bases in between. CDR3 length: 16 residues. CDR1 and CDR2 (germline): SNHLY, FYNNEI. CDR3 nucleotides: TGTGCCAGCAGCCTTAGCGGGACAGGGCTTCAAGAGACCCAGTACTTC. It encodes CASSLSGTGLQETQYF.

The V gene is TRBV4-1, the J gene TRBJ1-1; the match to TRBD1 covers 9 bases. The CDR3 consists of 14 residues. Germline V gene data show CDR1 as MGHRA and CDR2 as YSYEKL. After removal of 4 bases from V and 3 bases from J, the junction contained 3 bases not matched to a gene. DNA for the CDR3: TGCGCCAGCAGCCCGGGGACAGGGCACACTGAAGCTTTCTTT. Translating it yields CASSPGTGHTEAFF.

The chain links TRBV27 to TRBJ2-3, with D uncertain. This CDR3 has 17 residues. V dropped 1 base and J dropped 1 base, with 15 bases sitting between them. The germline V gene encodes CDR1 MNHEY and CDR2 SMNVEV (reference sequence). The CDR3 loop is CASSLLGLAHGTDTQYF. The CDR3 nucleotides are TGTGCCAGCAGTTTATTAGGGTTGGCCCATGGCACAGATACGCAGTATTTT.

The chain links TRBV27 to TRBJ1-1; a weak D match, TRBD1 (5 bases). The CDR3 consists of 15 residues. CDR1 and CDR2 from the germline V gene are MNHEY and SMNVEV (reference sequence). The V and J ends lost 10 bases and 3 bases respectively, with 21 bases between them. CDR3 coding DNA: TGTGCCATCAAGGGTGTGGCAGGGCTGGACACTGAAGCTTTCTTT. Its translation: CAIKGVAGLDTEAFF.

The J gene is TRBJ1-5, the V gene TRBV2; perhaps TRBD1 as D (5 bases). The CDR3 sequence is 17 residues long. CDR1 SNHLY and CDR2 FYNNEI come from the germline V gene. V gave up 7 bases and J gave up 0 bases, with 19 bases separating them. The CDR3 nucleotides are TGTGCCAGCACCCTACCATCTGGACAATATAGCAATCAGCCCCAGCATTTT. Amino acid sequence: CASTLPSGQYSNQPQHF.

The rearrangement joins TRBV29-1 to TRBJ2-3, with 8 bases identical to TRBD2. The CDR3 has 15 amino acids. V lost 3 bases to trimming and J lost 2 bases; unmatched junction nucleotides: 7. CDR1 and CDR2 (germline): SQVTM, ANQGSEA. CDR3 amino acids: CSVEVYGRATDTQYF. CDR3 coding DNA: TGCAGCGTTGAGGTTTACGGGAGGGCCACAGATACGCAGTATTTT.

The V gene is TRBV28, the J gene TRBJ1-5; 8 bases are shared with TRBD1. The CDR3 runs 20 residues. Trimming removed 3 bases from V and 5 bases from J; junction bases left unmatched: 21. Germline V gene data show CDR1 as MDHEN and CDR2 as SYDVKM. In DNA form, the CDR3 reads TGTGCCAGCAGTTTGTTCACTTTTCAGGGGGCTAAGAGTGGAGATCAGCCCCAGCATTTT. Translated, it gives CASSLFTFQGAKSGDQPQHF.

This clone was seen more than once but under ten times. The CDR3 sequence: CASSTRLAGGEETQYF. CDR3 in DNA: TGTGCCAGCAGCACCCGACTAGCGGGGGGGGAAGAGACCCAGTACTTC. This chain joins TRBV13 and TRBJ2-5, with 14 bases that match TRBD2. CDR3 size: 16 residues. Germline V gene data show CDR1 as PRHDT and CDR2 as FYEKMQ (reference sequence). The junction had 5 bases not matched to a gene; V was cut back by 5 bases and J by 3 bases.

This chain links TRBV5-1 with TRBJ2-5, with no clear D. The CDR3 is 16 amino acids. The V end was cut by 1 base, the J end by 0 bases, with 13 bases between. In germline, CDR1 is SGHRS, CDR2 YFSETQ. The CDR3 sequence: CASSLPPRRYQETQYF. The CDR3 DNA follows: TGCGCCAGCAGCTTGCCTCCCAGGAGATACCAAGAGACCCAGTACTTC. Full variable domain (remainder filled in from reference TRBV5-1 and TRBJ2-5): KAGVTQTPRYLIKTRGQQVTLSCSPISGHRSVSWYQQTPGQGLQFLFEYFSETQRNKGNFPGRFSGRQFSNSRSEMNVSTLELGDSALYLCASSLPPRRYQETQYFGPGTRLLVL.

The chain carries TRBV6-6 and TRBJ2-5, with D unresolved. The CDR3 contains 13 residues. V lost 4 bases, J lost 0 bases, and 6 bases lay in between. The V gene's germline CDR1 is MNHNY and CDR2 SVGAGI (reference sequence). The CDR3 loop is CASSSTYQETQYF. As DNA, the CDR3 is TGTGCCAGCAGTTCCACGTACCAAGAGACCCAGTACTTC.

CDR3: CASSWSGRENEQFF. The CDR3 DNA sequence: TGTGCCAGCAGCTGGAGCGGGAGGGAAAATGAGCAGTTCTTC. This chain uses TRBV5-6 with TRBJ2-1; 10 nucleotides line up with TRBD2. This CDR3 is 14 amino acids long. Germline CDR1 and CDR2: SGHDT and YYEEEE. Trimming took 3 bases from V and 7 from J; bases not matched to a gene: 4.

The rearrangement uses TRBV14 and TRBJ1-2, with a tentative D call TRBD1 (5 bases). The V end lost 0 bases, the J end lost 8 bases, and 10 bases lay between the germline ends. Germline loops: CDR1 SGHDN, CDR2 FVKESK. CDR3 length: 13 amino acids. The CDR3 DNA reads as TGTGCCAGCAGCCAAGACAGGGTGGGAGGCTACACCTTC. Translated, it gives CASSQDRVGGYTF.

The rearrangement uses TRBV5-1 and TRBJ2-2; 9 nucleotides align to TRBD2. The CDR3 spans 17 residues. V gave up 0 bases and J gave up 9 bases; unmatched junction bases: 12. Germline V gene lookup returns CDR1 SGHRS and CDR2 YFSETQ. CDR3 region: CASSLAWREGRGRELFF. DNA for the CDR3: TGCGCCAGCAGCTTGGCCTGGCGGGAGGGACGTGGCCGGGAGCTGTTTTTT.

The rearrangement links TRBV6-5 to TRBJ1-1; 8 bases line up with TRBD1. V was pared by 2 bases and J by 0 bases, with 5 bases of the junction left unmatched. Germline lookup yields CDR1 MNHEY and CDR2 SVGAGI. The CDR3 extends over 16 amino acids. The CDR3 here is CASSYPQDRVNTEAFF. CDR3 bases: TGTGCCAGCAGTTACCCCCAGGACAGGGTGAACACTGAAGCTTTCTTT.